This T cell receptor (beta chain) was obtained from a study of OX40 agonist ivuxolimab in advanced cancers. Here immunoSEQ multiplex PCR was the method, and the copy in TCRdb shows in-frame clones only, minus some. The table lists roughly 67,000 clones, more than 85% of them singletons, with under 15% in the top ten. Germline lookup yields CDR1 LNHDA and CDR2 SQIVND (reference sequence). The ends were cut back, 3 bases at V and 1 base at J, with 15 bases in the middle. This CDR3 spans 16 amino acids. This receptor was obtained from an adult with an advanced solid tumor such as melanoma, head and neck, liver or kidney cancer. The sample here was CD4+ or CD8+ T cells sorted from blood, taken in a trial of the OX40 agonist ivuxolimab. The chain carries TRBV19 and TRBJ1-1; D call uncertain. Written as DNA, the CDR3 is TGTGCCAGTAGTATGGGATGGACCTTAGGGAACACTGAAGCTTTCTTT. Protein sequence: CASSMGWTLGNTEAFF.